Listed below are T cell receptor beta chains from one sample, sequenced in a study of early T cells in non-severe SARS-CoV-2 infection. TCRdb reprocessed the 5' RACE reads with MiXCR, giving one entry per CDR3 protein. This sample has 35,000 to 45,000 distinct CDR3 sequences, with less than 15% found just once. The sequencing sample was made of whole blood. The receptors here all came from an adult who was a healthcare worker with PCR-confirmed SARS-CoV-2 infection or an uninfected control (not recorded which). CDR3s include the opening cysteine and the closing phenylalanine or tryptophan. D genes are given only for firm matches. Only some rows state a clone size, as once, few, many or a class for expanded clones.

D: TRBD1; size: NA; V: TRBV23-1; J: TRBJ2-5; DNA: TGCGCCAGCAGTCAATCTTTGGGACAGGGGATCCAAGAGACCCAGTACTTC; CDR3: CASSQSLGQGIQETQYF
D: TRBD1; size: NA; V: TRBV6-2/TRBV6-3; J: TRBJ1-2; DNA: TGTGCCAGCAGTTCAACCCCGACAGGGTCTGGCTACACCTTC; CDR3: CASSSTPTGSGYTF
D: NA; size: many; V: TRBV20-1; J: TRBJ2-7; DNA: TGCAGTGCTCCGGGACTCTCGACCTACGAGCAGTACTTC; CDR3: CSAPGLSTYEQYF
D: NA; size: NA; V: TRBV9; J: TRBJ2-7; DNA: TGTGCCAGCAGCGCAGGGAGTTGGTACGAGCAGTACTTC; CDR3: CASSAGSWYEQYF
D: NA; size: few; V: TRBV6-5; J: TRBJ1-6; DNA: TGTGCCAGCAGTTACTCGGCAGAGGGGTCACCCCTCCACTTT; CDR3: CASSYSAEGSPLHF
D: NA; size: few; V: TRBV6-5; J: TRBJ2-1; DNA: TGTGCCAGCACGGATTCCTACAATGAGCAGTTCTTC; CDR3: CASTDSYNEQFF
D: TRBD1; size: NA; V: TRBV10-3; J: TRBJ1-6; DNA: TGTGCCATCAGTCACGGGACAGGGAATAATTCACCCCTCCACTTT; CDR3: CAISHGTGNNSPLHF
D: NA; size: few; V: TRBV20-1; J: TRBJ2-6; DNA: TGCAGTGCTAGAGAAAGGGTTACTGGGGCCAACGTCCTGACTTTC; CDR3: CSARERVTGANVLTF
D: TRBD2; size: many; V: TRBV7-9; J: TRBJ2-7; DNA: TGTGCCAGCAGCTTAGCCCTCTTAGCGGGGAAAGAGCAGTACTTC; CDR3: CASSLALLAGKEQYF
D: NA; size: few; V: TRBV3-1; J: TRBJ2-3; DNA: TGTGCCAGCAGTCCTACCAGGGCGGCAGATACGCAGTATTTT; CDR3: CASSPTRAADTQYF
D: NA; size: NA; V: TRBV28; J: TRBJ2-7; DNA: TGTGCCACCGAAGGGGGTGGGGACCACGAGCAGTACTTC; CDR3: CATEGGGDHEQYF
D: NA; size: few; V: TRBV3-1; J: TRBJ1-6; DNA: TGTGCCAGCAGCCATCCTCGGGGGCCTAATTCACCCCTCCACTTT; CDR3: CASSHPRGPNSPLHF
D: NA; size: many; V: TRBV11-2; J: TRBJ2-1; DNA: TGTGCCAGCAGCCGGGACTCGCATGAGCAGTTCTTC; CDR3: CASSRDSHEQFF
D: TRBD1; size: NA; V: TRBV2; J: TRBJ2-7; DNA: TGTGCCAGCAGTTCCGACAGGGGTACCTACGAGCAGTACTTC; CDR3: CASSSDRGTYEQYF
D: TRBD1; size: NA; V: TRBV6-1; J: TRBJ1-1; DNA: TGTGCCAGCAGTTTACAGGGGACGAACACTGAAGCTTTCTTT; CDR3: CASSLQGTNTEAFF
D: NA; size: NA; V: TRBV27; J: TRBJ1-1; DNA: TGTGCCAGCAGTTTAAGGGCAGTAGCTGAAGCTTTCTTT; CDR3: CASSLRAVAEAFF
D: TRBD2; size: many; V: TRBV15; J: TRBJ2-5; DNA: TGTGCCACCAGCAGAGATTTGGCGGGAGTTGTTGAAGAGACCCAGTACTTC; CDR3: CATSRDLAGVVEETQYF
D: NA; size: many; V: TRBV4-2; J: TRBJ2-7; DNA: TGTGCCAGCAGCCACAGTCCCGGGACACTACTCTCCTACGAGCAGTACTTC; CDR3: CASSHSPGTLLSYEQYF
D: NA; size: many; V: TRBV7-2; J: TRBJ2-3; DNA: TGTGCCAGCAGCCCCCCTGGGGCCTACACAGATACGCAGTATTTT; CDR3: CASSPPGAYTDTQYF
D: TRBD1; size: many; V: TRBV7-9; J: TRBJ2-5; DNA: TGTGCCAGCGGTAGGGACAGGGTTGGAGAGACCCAGTACTTC; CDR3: CASGRDRVGETQYF
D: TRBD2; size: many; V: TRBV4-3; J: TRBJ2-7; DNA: TGCGCCAGCAGCCAACTAGCGGGGAACTACGAGCAGTACTTC; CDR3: CASSQLAGNYEQYF
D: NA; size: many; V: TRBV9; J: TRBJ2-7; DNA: TGTGCCAGCACGAGAGGCTCCTACGAGCAGTACTTC; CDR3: CASTRGSYEQYF
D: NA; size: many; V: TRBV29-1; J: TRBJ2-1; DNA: TGCAGCGCGTCCTACAATGAGCAGTTCTTC; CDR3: CSASYNEQFF
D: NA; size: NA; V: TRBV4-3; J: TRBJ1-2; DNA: TGCGCCAGCAGCCAAGATAGGGGATCTAACTATGGCTACACCTTC; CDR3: CASSQDRGSNYGYTF
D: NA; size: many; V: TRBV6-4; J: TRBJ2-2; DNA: TGTGCCACACCCGTCACCGGGGAGCTGTTTTTT; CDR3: CATPVTGELFF
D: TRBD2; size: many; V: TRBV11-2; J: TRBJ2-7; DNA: TGTGCCAGCAGCTCCCAAACACTTCTAGCGGGGTTAACCTACGAGCAGTACTTC; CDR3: CASSSQTLLAGLTYEQYF
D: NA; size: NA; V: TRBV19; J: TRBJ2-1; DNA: TGTGCCAGTAGTCCCGGAGGGTTCCGAGATTCCTCCTACAATGAGCAGTTCTTC; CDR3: CASSPGGFRDSSYNEQFF
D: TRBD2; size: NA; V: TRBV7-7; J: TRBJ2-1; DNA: TGTGCTAGCAGCCAGGGACTACCGCCCCCCTACAATGAGCAGTTCTTC; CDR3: CASSQGLPPPYNEQFF
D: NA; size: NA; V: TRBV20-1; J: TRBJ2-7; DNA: TGCAGTGCCAGACATCCGAGCGAGCTTACCTACGAGCAGTACTTC; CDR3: CSARHPSELTYEQYF
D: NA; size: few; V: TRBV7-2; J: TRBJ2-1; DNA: TGTGCCAGCAGCTTATTACAGGGTAGCAATGAGCAGTTCTTC; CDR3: CASSLLQGSNEQFF
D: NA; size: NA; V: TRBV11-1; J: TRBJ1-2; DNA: TGTGCCAGCAGCGGCACGACGTGGGGCTACACCTTC; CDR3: CASSGTTWGYTF
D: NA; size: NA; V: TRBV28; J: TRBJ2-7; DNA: TGTGCCAGCACTACGGGTTCTGGCGAGCAGTACTTC; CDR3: CASTTGSGEQYF
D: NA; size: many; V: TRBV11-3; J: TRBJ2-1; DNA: TGTGCCAGCAGCCTAGGGCCCGCCGAGCAGTTCTTC; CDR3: CASSLGPAEQFF
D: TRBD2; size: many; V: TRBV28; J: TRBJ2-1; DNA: TGTGCCAGCAGTTCCCCCCGTACTAGCGGGAGGGCCGGAAATGAGCAGTTCTTC; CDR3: CASSSPRTSGRAGNEQFF
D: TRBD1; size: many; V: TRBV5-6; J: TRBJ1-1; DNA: TGTGCCAGCAGATACAGGGGGCGGGAAGCTTTCTTT; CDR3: CASRYRGREAFF
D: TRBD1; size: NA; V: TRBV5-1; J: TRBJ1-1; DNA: TGCGCCAGCCGGCCGCGAGACAGGGGGAACACTGAAGCTTTCTTT; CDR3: CASRPRDRGNTEAFF
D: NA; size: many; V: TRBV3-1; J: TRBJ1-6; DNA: TGTGCCAGCAGCCCCCGACAGGCGTTAAATTCACCCCTCCACTTT; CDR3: CASSPRQALNSPLHF
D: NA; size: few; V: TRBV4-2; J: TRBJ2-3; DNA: TGTGCCAGCAGCCAAAGTACAACGCAGTATTTT; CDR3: CASSQSTTQYF
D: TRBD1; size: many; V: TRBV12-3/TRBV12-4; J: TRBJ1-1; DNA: TGTGCCAGCACCCCCCACGGGGACAGGGTTATCTTT; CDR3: CASTPHGDRVIF
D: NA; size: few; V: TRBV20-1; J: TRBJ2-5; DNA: TGCAGTGCTAGAGATGGGGCACAATCTACACAAGAGACCCAGTACTTC; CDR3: CSARDGAQSTQETQYF
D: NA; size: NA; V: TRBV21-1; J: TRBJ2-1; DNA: TGTGCCAGCAGCCCAACAGGGGAAGGAACCTACAATGAGCAGTTCTTC; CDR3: CASSPTGEGTYNEQFF
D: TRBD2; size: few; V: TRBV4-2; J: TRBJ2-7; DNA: TGTGCCAGCAGCCAAGGGCCAACTAGCGGGAGTTCCTACGAGCAGTACTTC; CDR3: CASSQGPTSGSSYEQYF
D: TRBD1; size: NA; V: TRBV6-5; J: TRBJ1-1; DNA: TGTGCCAGCACCCTTAGACAGGGACAGAACACTGAAGCTTTCTTT; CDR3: CASTLRQGQNTEAFF
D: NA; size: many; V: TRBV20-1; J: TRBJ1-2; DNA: TGCAGTGCCAGATACTCCAGGGGCAACTATGGCTACACCTTC; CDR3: CSARYSRGNYGYTF
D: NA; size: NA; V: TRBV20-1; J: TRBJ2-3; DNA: TGCAGTGCTGGTGGCTTCACAGATACGCAGTATTTT; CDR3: CSAGGFTDTQYF
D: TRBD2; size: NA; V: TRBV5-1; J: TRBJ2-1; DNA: TGCGCCAGCAGCTTGGCAAATCGGCTAGCGGACAATGAGCAGTTCTTC; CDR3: CASSLANRLADNEQFF
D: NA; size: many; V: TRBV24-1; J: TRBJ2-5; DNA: TGTGCCACCAGTGATCCTGCTAGCGCCAACCAAGAGACCCAGTACTTC; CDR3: CATSDPASANQETQYF
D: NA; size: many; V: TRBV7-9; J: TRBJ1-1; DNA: TGTGCCAGCAGCTTACAGGGATCCACTGAAGCTTTCTTT; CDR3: CASSLQGSTEAFF
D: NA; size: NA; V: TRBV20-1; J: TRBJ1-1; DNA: TGCAGTGCTAGAGGGAGTGGTCATGATACCACTGAAGCTTTCTTT; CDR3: CSARGSGHDTTEAFF
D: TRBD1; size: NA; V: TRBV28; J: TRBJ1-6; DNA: TGTGCCAGCAGTCTGGGACAGAACCACTATAATTCACCCCTCCACTTT; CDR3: CASSLGQNHYNSPLHF
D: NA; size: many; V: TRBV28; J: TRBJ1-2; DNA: TGTGCCAGCAGTTTGGCGGTGAATGGCTACACCTTC; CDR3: CASSLAVNGYTF
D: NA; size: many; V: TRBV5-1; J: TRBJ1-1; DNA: TGCGCCAGCAGCCGCGGGACGGAGGGCACTGAAGCTTTCTTT; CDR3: CASSRGTEGTEAFF
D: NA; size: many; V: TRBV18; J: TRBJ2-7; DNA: TGTGCCAGCTCACCACTCCCCGCCCTAGGGTACGAGCAGTACTTC; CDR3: CASSPLPALGYEQYF
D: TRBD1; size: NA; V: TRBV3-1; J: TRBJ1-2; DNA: TGTGCCAGCAGCCAAGTCGGGGACAGGGCCAACTATGGCTACACCTTC; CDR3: CASSQVGDRANYGYTF
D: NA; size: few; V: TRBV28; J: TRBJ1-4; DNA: TGTGCCAGCAGTTCGGGGTGGATTGAAAAACTGTTTTTT; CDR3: CASSSGWIEKLFF
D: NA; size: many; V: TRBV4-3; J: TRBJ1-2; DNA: TGCGCCAGCAGCCAAGCTATTGGGACGGGCTATGGCTACACCTTC; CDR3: CASSQAIGTGYGYTF
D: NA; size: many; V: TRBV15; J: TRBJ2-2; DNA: TGTGCCACCAGCAGCCCTGGACAAGCCACCGGGGAGCTGTTTTTT; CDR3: CATSSPGQATGELFF
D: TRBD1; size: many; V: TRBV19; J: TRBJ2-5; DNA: TGTGCCAGTAGTTCCTCCGCAGGGGGCCTCCAAGAGACCCAGTACTTC; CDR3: CASSSSAGGLQETQYF
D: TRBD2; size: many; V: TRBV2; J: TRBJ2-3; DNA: TGTGCCAGCAGTGGGACTAGCGGGGGCACAGATACGCAGTATTTT; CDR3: CASSGTSGGTDTQYF
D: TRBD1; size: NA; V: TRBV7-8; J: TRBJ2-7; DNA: TGTGCCAGCAGCTCCAGGACAGGGGCCAACTACGAGCAGTACTTC; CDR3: CASSSRTGANYEQYF